These 18 T cell receptor beta chains were all obtained from the same sample, sequenced in a study of cytomegalovirus exposure and HLA in healthy donors. The PCR had 60 Vbeta and 13 Jbeta primers. Data came from immunoSEQ multiplex PCR; TCRdb stores just in-frame clones and leaves some out. The table lists 75,000 to 90,000 clones, 65% to 75% of them singletons. The sequenced sample consisted of PBMCs. These TCRs come from a man between 60 and 75 years old in good health and CMV-seronegative.

The chain couples TRBV19 to TRBJ2-7; 11 bases map to TRBD1. CDR3 length equals 15 residues. Looked up from germline, CDR1 is LNHDA and CDR2 is SQIVND (reference sequence). V shed 3 bases, J shed 3 bases, and the junction held 4 bases outside the gene matches. This CDR3 is CASSIKGQGGYEQYF. Here the CDR3 DNA reads TGTGCCAGTAGTATTAAGGGACAGGGGGGCTACGAGCAGTACTTC.

This chain connects TRBV5-6 to TRBJ1-6; D possibly corresponds to TRBD1 (6 bases). The CDR3 has 14 residues. V was clipped by 4 bases and J by 10 bases, with 15 bases between them. Per the germline V gene, CDR1 is SGHDT and CDR2 is YYEEEE. CDR3 protein: CASSEGQTWSPLHF. CDR3 in DNA: TGTGCCAGCAGCGAAGGACAGACGTGGTCACCCCTCCACTTT.

The chain is built from TRBV30 and TRBJ1-1; D is unresolved. In germline, CDR1 is GTSNPN, CDR2 SVGIG (reference sequence). Deletions cut 2 bases from V and 1 base from J, with 8 bases between. The CDR3 totals 13 residues. CDR3 DNA: TGTGCCTGGAGTCCTCGGGGGAACACTGAAGCTTTCTTT. Residues: CAWSPRGNTEAFF. Full variable domain (outside the CDR3, taken from reference TRBV30 and TRBJ1-1): SQTIHQWPATLVQPVGSPLSLECTVEGTSNPNLYWYRQAAGRGLQLLFYSVGIGQISSEVPQNLSASRPQDRQFILSSKKLLLSDSGFYLCAWSPRGNTEAFFGQGTRLTVV.

This clone was recorded a few times. The genes are TRBV20-1 and TRBJ1-1; 7 bases fit TRBD1. Germline lookup yields CDR1 DFQATT and CDR2 SNEGSKA (reference sequence). The CDR3 runs to 11 residues. Here the CDR3 DNA reads TGCAGGACCCTGACAGGGACTGAAGCTTTCTTT. It yields the protein CRTLTGTEAFF.

This clone showed up just a few times. This chain joins TRBV5-1 and TRBJ1-1; 9 bases are shared with TRBD1. V shed 0 bases, J shed 6 bases, and the junction held 6 bases outside the gene matches. The V gene's germline CDR1 is SGHRS and CDR2 YFSETQ. The CDR3 has 15 amino acids. The CDR3 is CASSLVTGTGPEAFF. CDR3 bases: TGCGCCAGCAGCTTGGTAACCGGGACAGGGCCTGAAGCTTTCTTT.

The chain uses TRBV9 and TRBJ2-2, with TRBD1 identical over 11 bases. CDR1 SGDLS and CDR2 YYNGEE come from the germline V gene. The CDR3 contains 18 residues. Trimming cost V 3 bases and J 3 bases; bases outside gene matches: 10. CDR3 amino acids: CASSAELWTGGDTGELFF. The DNA for the CDR3 is TGTGCCAGCAGCGCCGAGCTCTGGACAGGGGGCGACACCGGGGAGCTGTTTTTT.

The rearrangement joins TRBV11-2 to TRBJ1-6; D possibly corresponds to TRBD1 (6 bases). Germline CDR1 and CDR2: SGHAT and FQNNGV. This CDR3 has 16 amino acids. V was shortened by 6 bases and J by 7 bases, with 19 bases between the two germline ends. The CDR3 spells CASSNPLRGRNSPLHF. Written as DNA, the CDR3 is TGTGCCAGCAGTAATCCTCTGCGGGGGCGAAATTCACCCCTCCACTTT.

The chain employs TRBV13 and TRBJ1-6; 10 nucleotides agree with TRBD1. This CDR3 has 15 residues. V lost 5 bases to trimming and J lost 10 bases; unmatched junction nucleotides: 8. Looked up from germline, CDR1 is PRHDT and CDR2 is FYEKMQ (reference sequence). The CDR3 loop reads CASSPPGTGESPLHF. The CDR3 nucleotides read TGTGCCAGCAGCCCCCCCGGGACAGGGGAATCACCCCTCCACTTT. Supplemented by reference TRBV13 and TRBJ1-6, the full variable domain reads AAGVIQSPRHLIKEKRETATLKCYPIPRHDTVYWYQQGPGQDPQFLISFYEKMQSDKGSIPDRFSAQQFSDYHSELNMSSLELGDSALYFCASSPPGTGESPLHFGNGTRLTVT.

The chain recombines TRBV5-6 with TRBJ1-1; tentative D call: TRBD1 (6 bases). V lost 1 base and J 8 bases, leaving 6 bases between the germline ends. Germline CDR1 and CDR2: SGHDT and YYEEEE. This CDR3 has 11 amino acids. CDR3 in amino acids: CASSLTGEAFF. CDR3 bases: TGTGCCAGCAGCTTGACAGGGGAAGCTTTCTTT.

The chain carries TRBV7-3 and TRBJ1-3, with 8 bases matching TRBD1. Germline V gene sequence: CDR1 SGHTA, CDR2 FQGTGA. The CDR3 totals 15 residues. J lost 0 bases, V lost 5 bases, and 3 bases had no gene match. Here the CDR3 DNA reads TGTGCCAGCAGCCCACAGGGGGACTCTGGAAACACCATATATTTT. It yields the protein CASSPQGDSGNTIYF.

The CDR3 DNA reads as TGTGCCAGCAGTTACTCGAAGGACAGGGGTAACGAGCAGTACTTC. Translating it yields CASSYSKDRGNEQYF. The chain joins TRBV6-5 to TRBJ2-7; 9 bases are a match to TRBD1. Per germline, CDR1 MNHEY and CDR2 SVGAGI. The CDR3 runs to 15 residues. J was trimmed by 5 bases and V by 0 bases; bases with no gene match: 5.

This chain uses TRBV10-3 with TRBJ2-7; 11 positions agree with TRBD1. V gave up 8 bases and J gave up 3 bases; unmatched junction bases: 9. Germline V lookup: CDR1 ENHRY, CDR2 SYGVKD. The CDR3 length is 15 residues. CDR3 region: CAIYSGQGDLYEQYF. DNA of the CDR3: TGTGCCATCTATTCGGGACAGGGGGATCTCTACGAGCAGTACTTC.

This clone was seen just once. This chain connects TRBV5-4 to TRBJ2-5; 13 nucleotides agree with TRBD2. The germline V gene encodes CDR1 SGHNT and CDR2 YYREEE (reference sequence). The junction had 5 bases not matched to a gene; V was cut back by 3 bases and J by 3 bases. The CDR3 runs 16 residues. CDR3 sequence (DNA): TGTGCCAGCAGCTCACCGGGACTAGCGGGGAAAGAGACCCAGTACTTC. Protein: CASSSPGLAGKETQYF.

J is TRBJ1-2 and V is TRBV7-3; D is uncertain. The CDR3 extends over 13 amino acids. Trimming stripped 3 bases from V and 6 bases from J, with 11 bases between. Germline values: CDR1 SGHTA, CDR2 FQGTGA. This CDR3 reads CASSFSPGDGYTF. The DNA of the CDR3 is TGTGCCAGCAGCTTTTCCCCCGGGGATGGCTACACCTTC.

This chain connects TRBV6-1 to TRBJ1-5, with D unclear. Germline V gene sequence: CDR1 MNHNS, CDR2 SASEGT. The CDR3 sequence is 15 residues long. V was trimmed by 4 bases and J by 0 bases, leaving 10 bases between them. The chain's CDR3 is CASSAGETSNQPQHF. CDR3 in DNA: TGTGCCAGCAGTGCCGGGGAGACTAGCAATCAGCCCCAGCATTTT.

The rearrangement links TRBV7-2 to TRBJ2-7, with D maybe TRBD1 (5 bases). V dropped 5 bases and J dropped 2 bases, with 7 bases sitting between them. The CDR3 is 12 residues long. Germline V CDR1 and CDR2: SGHTA, FQGNSA. The CDR3 DNA follows: TGTGCCAGCAGCCTCAGGGCCTACGAGCAGTACTTC. It translates to CASSLRAYEQYF. Looking up the rest from reference TRBV7-2 and TRBJ2-7 gives the full variable domain: GAGVSQSPSNKVTEKGKDVELRCDPISGHTALYWYRQSLGQGLEFLIYFQGNSAPDKSGLPSDRFSAERTGGSVSTLTIQRTQQEDSAVYLCASSLRAYEQYFGPGTRLTVT.

The genes are TRBV5-1 and TRBJ1-1, with no clear D. Germline CDR1 SGHRS, CDR2 YFSETQ. Trimming took 2 bases from V and 2 from J, leaving 10 bases between them. This CDR3 contains 14 residues. The CDR3 DNA sequence: TGCGCCAGCAGCTTCGAACGGGTCAACACTGAAGCTTTCTTT. Translation gives CASSFERVNTEAFF.

The chain carries TRBV2 and TRBJ1-1; TRBD1 aligns across 8 bases. V trimming: 6 bases; J trimming: 1 base; junction bases outside the gene matches: 4. Germline V gene data show CDR1 as SNHLY and CDR2 as FYNNEI. CDR3 size: 14 residues. In DNA, the CDR3 is TGTGCCAGCAGGCACAGGGGGGGGAACACTGAAGCTTTCTTT. Amino acid sequence: CASRHRGGNTEAFF.